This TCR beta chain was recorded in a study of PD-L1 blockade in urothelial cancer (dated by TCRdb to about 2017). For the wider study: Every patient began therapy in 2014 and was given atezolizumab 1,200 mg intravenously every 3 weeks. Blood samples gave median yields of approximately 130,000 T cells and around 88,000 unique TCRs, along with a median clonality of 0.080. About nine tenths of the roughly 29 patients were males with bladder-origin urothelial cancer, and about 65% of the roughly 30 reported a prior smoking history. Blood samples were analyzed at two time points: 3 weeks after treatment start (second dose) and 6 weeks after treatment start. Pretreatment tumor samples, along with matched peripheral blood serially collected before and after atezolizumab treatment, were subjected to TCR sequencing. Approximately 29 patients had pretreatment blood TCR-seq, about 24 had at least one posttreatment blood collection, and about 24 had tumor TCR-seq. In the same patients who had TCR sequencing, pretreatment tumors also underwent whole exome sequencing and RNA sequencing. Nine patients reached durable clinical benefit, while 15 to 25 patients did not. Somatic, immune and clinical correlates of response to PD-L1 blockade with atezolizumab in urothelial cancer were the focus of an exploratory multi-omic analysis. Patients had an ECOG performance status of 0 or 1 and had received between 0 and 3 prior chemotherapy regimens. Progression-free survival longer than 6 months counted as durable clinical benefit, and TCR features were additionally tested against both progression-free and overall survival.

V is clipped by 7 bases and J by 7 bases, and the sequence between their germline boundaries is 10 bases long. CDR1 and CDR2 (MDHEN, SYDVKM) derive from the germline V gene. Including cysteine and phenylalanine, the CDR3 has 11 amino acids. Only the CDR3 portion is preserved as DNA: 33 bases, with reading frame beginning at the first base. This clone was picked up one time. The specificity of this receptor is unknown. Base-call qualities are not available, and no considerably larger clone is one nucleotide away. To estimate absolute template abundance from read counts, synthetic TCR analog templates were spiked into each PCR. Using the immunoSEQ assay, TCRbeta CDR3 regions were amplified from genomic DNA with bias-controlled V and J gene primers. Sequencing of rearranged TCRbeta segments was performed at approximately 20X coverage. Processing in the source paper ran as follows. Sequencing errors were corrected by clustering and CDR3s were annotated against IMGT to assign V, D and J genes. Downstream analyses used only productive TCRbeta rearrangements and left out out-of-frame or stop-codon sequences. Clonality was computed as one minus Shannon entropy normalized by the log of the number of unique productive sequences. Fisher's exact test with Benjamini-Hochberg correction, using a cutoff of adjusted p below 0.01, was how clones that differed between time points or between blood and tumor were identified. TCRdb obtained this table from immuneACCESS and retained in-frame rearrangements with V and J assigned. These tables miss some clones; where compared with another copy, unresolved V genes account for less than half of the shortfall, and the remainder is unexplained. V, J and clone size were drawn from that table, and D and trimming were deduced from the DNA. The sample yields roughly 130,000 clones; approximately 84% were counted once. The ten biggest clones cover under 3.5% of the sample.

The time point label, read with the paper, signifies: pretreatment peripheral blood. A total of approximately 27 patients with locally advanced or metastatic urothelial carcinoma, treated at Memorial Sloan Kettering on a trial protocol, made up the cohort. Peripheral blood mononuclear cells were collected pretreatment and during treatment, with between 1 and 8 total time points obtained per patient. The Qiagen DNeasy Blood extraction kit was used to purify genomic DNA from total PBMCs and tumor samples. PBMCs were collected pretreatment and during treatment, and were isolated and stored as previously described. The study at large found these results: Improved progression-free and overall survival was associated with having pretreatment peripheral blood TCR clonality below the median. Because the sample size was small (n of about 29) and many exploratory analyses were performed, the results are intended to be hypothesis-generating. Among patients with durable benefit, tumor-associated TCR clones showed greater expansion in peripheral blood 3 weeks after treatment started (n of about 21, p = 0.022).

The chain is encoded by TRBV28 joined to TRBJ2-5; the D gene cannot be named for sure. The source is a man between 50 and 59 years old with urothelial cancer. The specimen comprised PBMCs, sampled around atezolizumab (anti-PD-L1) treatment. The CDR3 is CASTLEGTQYF. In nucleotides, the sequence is TGTGCCAGCACCCTAGAAGGGACCCAGTACTTC.